These 17 T cell receptor beta chains were sequenced from one sample in a study of HIV-infected patients and healthy controls. cDNA was made from 500 ng RNA using alpha and beta constant primers. Using multiplexing indices, alpha and beta chain libraries were generated apart by chain-specific third strand synthesis. TCRdb reprocessed the 5' RACE reads with MiXCR, giving one entry per CDR3 protein. The table shows about 7,400 distinct CDR3 sequences, with about a tenth occurring only once. All unsorted peripheral T cells were captured because whole blood was used without fractionation. This specimen consisted of blood, obtained before antiretroviral therapy. These receptor sequences come from an adult with HIV infection.

This clonotype was observed many times. CDR3 DNA: TGTGCCAGCACCGCCGACAGTAGTCCCTACGAGCAGTACTTC. Translation: CASTADSSPYEQYF. This sequence joins TRBV6-5 and TRBJ2-7; D possibly corresponds to TRBD1 (5 bases). V was pared by 7 bases and J by 2 bases, with 15 bases between. Germline V lookup: CDR1 MNHEY, CDR2 SVGAGI. The CDR3 sequence is 14 residues long.

This clonotype is categorized as medium-sized (0.01 to 0.1%). V and J are TRBV2 and TRBJ1-1, with D perhaps matching TRBD1 (5 bases). There are 13 residues in the CDR3. V dropped 3 bases and J dropped 8 bases, with 13 bases sitting between them. Germline V gives CDR1 SNHLY, CDR2 FYNNEI. As DNA, the CDR3 is TGTGCCAGCAGTGAGAGGCGCGGGACCGAAGCTTTCTTT. Its translation is CASSERRGTEAFF.

This clonotype was recorded at least ten times. V usage is TRBV27 and J usage is TRBJ2-7; weak D call: TRBD1 (5 bases). CDR1 and CDR2 from the germline V gene are MNHEY and SMNVEV (reference sequence). This CDR3 region has 15 residues. V was pared by 2 bases and J by 3 bases, with 14 bases between. The DNA for the CDR3 is TGTGCCAGCAGTTTAGACAGCTCGACTGACTACGAGCAGTACTTC. It translates to CASSLDSSTDYEQYF.

This clonotype was seen repeatedly, ten times or more. The chain links TRBV6-1 to TRBJ2-3, with 11 bases aligning to TRBD2. Germline CDR1 and CDR2: MNHNS and SASEGT. The CDR3 loop spans 16 amino acids. Unmatched junction bases numbered 6, after V lost 5 bases and J lost 2 bases. CDR3 residues: CASSQLAGDYTDTQYF. In DNA form, the CDR3 reads TGTGCCAGCAGTCAACTAGCGGGGGATTACACAGATACGCAGTATTTT.

In this sample, this clonotype turned up many times. This sequence joins TRBV11-2 and TRBJ2-1, with 8 bases identical to TRBD1. The CDR3 has 14 amino acids. V trimming: 1 base; J trimming: 10 bases; junction bases outside the gene matches: 6. The V gene's germline CDR1 is SGHAT and CDR2 FQNNGV. The DNA for the CDR3 is TGTGCCAGCAGCTTAGGGACGACAGGGGAAGAGCAGTTCTTC. Protein: CASSLGTTGEEQFF. Filled out from reference TRBV11-2 and TRBJ2-1, the complete variable domain reads EAGVAQSPRYKIIEKRQSVAFWCNPISGHATLYWYQQILGQGPKLLIQFQNNGVVDDSQLPKDRFSAERLKGVDSTLKIQPAKLEDSAVYLCASSLGTTGEEQFFGPGTRLTVL.

V gene TRBV6-5 combines with J gene TRBJ2-7; 10 bases agree with TRBD1. This CDR3 region has 14 residues. The trim removed 6 bases at V and 9 bases at J, leaving 11 bases unmatched. Germline CDR1 MNHEY, CDR2 SVGAGI. The CDR3 loop is CASRTGTGAQVQYF. The CDR3 nucleotides read TGTGCCAGCAGGACCGGGACAGGGGCGCAAGTGCAGTACTTC.

This chain connects TRBV5-1 to TRBJ1-1; D may be TRBD1 (5 bases). The length of the CDR3 is 11 residues. Germline V gives CDR1 SGHRS, CDR2 YFSETQ. The ends were cut back, 6 bases at V and 9 bases at J, with 12 bases in the middle. For the CDR3, the DNA is TGCGCCAGCATTGGGGGAGGAAAAGCTTTCTTT. It translates to CASIGGGKAFF.

This clonotype ranks as medium-sized. The chain has TRBV20-1 and TRBJ2-1, with D uncertain. Trimming removed 3 bases from V and 8 bases from J, with 11 bases in between. The CDR3 spans 12 residues. CDR1 is DFQATT, CDR2 SNEGSKA, per germline (reference sequence). This CDR3 is CSARGRTDEQFF. The CDR3 nucleotides read TGCAGTGCTAGGGGCAGGACGGATGAGCAGTTCTTC.

V and J are TRBV7-2 and TRBJ2-3; D unresolved. The CDR3 contains 13 residues. Germline CDR1 reads SGHTA; CDR2 reads FQGNSA. The V end lost 6 bases, the J end lost 2 bases, and 9 bases lay between the germline ends. The CDR3 DNA sequence: TGTGCCAGCAGTCCCAGAACCACAGATACGCAGTATTTT. It codes for CASSPRTTDTQYF.

This clonotype was seen many times. V is TRBV19 and J is TRBJ2-1; 7 bases fit TRBD2. The CDR3 loop spans 14 amino acids. The V gene end was trimmed by 5 bases and the J gene end by 4 bases; junction bases not matched to a gene: 5. CDR1 and CDR2 from the germline V gene are LNHDA and SQIVND (reference sequence). CDR3 region: CASSPAGSYNEQFF. CDR3 nucleotides: TGTGCCAGTAGTCCAGCGGGGAGTTACAATGAGCAGTTCTTC. Full variable domain (remainder filled in from reference TRBV19 and TRBJ2-1): DGGITQSPKYLFRKEGQNVTLSCEQNLNHDAMYWYRQDPGQGLRLIYYSQIVNDFQKGDIAEGYSVSREKKESFPLTVTSAQKNPTAFYLCASSPAGSYNEQFFGPGTRLTVL.

V usage is TRBV7-9 and J usage is TRBJ2-3; 10 bases map to TRBD2. The V gene end was trimmed by 1 base and the J gene end by 6 bases; junction bases not matched to a gene: 1. The length of the CDR3 is 14 residues. Germline CDR1 reads SEHNR; CDR2 reads FQNEAQ (reference sequence). The CDR3 DNA is TGTGCCAGCAGCTTAGGTAGCGGGGGGGATACGCAGTATTTT. This codes for CASSLGSGGDTQYF.

This clonotype was counted ten times or more. V is TRBV6-6 and J is TRBJ2-6; no definite D call. The CDR3 runs 15 residues. Germline V gene data show CDR1 as MNHNY and CDR2 as SVGAGI (reference sequence). The V gene lost 3 bases and the J gene lost 0 bases, with 6 bases spanning the gap. For the CDR3, the DNA is TGTGCCAGCAGTTATCGGTCCTCTGGGGCCAACGTCCTGACTTTC. It translates to CASSYRSSGANVLTF.

This clonotype was counted at least ten times. V gene TRBV5-1 combines with J gene TRBJ1-1; a weak D match, TRBD1 (5 bases). CDR1 is SGHRS, CDR2 YFSETQ, per germline. The V gene lost 0 bases and the J gene lost 4 bases, with 19 bases spanning the gap. The CDR3 loop spans 17 amino acids. The DNA for the CDR3 is TGCGCCAGCAGCTTGGCCGAGGGGTTGGATGCGGGCACTGAAGCTTTCTTT. This encodes CASSLAEGLDAGTEAFF.

By proportion, this clonotype is medium-sized. This chain joins TRBV6-5 and TRBJ2-2; TRBD2 aligns across 11 bases. Germline trimming cut 8 bases from V and 3 bases from J; bases unmatched to any gene: 5. The CDR3 runs to 15 residues. The germline gives CDR1 MNHEY, CDR2 SVGAGI. CDR3 sequence: CASVLLAGDTGELFF. In DNA, the CDR3 is TGTGCCAGCGTATTACTAGCGGGAGACACCGGGGAGCTGTTTTTT.

The rearrangement uses TRBV12-3 or TRBV12-4 and TRBJ2-3, with 10 positions matching TRBD2. This CDR3 contains 15 residues. V dropped 7 bases and J dropped 3; count of bases not matched to a gene: 7. CDR3 protein: CASTLLAGVTDTQYF. Written as DNA, the CDR3 is TGTGCCAGCACCCTCCTAGCGGGAGTGACAGATACGCAGTATTTT.

This clonotype is termed medium-sized. The chain uses TRBV6-6 and TRBJ2-5; 7 positions agree with TRBD1. The CDR3 loop spans 14 amino acids. Germline V gene sequence: CDR1 MNHNY, CDR2 SVGAGI (reference sequence). Trimming at V came to 7 bases and at J to 0 bases, leaving 5 bases not matched to a gene. The CDR3, as DNA: TGTGCCAGCATTCCGGGACAGTACCAAGAGACCCAGTACTTC. Amino acid sequence: CASIPGQYQETQYF.

This clonotype is labeled as medium-sized. This chain's CDR3 is CSSTRDQDTQYF. The CDR3 DNA reads as TGCAGTTCAACTAGAGACCAAGATACGCAGTATTTT. V gene TRBV20-1 combines with J gene TRBJ2-3; D is possibly TRBD2 (5 bases). The CDR3 is 12 residues long. The V gene lost 8 bases and the J gene lost 5 bases, with 14 bases spanning the gap. Germline V gene sequence: CDR1 DFQATT, CDR2 SNEGSKA (reference sequence).